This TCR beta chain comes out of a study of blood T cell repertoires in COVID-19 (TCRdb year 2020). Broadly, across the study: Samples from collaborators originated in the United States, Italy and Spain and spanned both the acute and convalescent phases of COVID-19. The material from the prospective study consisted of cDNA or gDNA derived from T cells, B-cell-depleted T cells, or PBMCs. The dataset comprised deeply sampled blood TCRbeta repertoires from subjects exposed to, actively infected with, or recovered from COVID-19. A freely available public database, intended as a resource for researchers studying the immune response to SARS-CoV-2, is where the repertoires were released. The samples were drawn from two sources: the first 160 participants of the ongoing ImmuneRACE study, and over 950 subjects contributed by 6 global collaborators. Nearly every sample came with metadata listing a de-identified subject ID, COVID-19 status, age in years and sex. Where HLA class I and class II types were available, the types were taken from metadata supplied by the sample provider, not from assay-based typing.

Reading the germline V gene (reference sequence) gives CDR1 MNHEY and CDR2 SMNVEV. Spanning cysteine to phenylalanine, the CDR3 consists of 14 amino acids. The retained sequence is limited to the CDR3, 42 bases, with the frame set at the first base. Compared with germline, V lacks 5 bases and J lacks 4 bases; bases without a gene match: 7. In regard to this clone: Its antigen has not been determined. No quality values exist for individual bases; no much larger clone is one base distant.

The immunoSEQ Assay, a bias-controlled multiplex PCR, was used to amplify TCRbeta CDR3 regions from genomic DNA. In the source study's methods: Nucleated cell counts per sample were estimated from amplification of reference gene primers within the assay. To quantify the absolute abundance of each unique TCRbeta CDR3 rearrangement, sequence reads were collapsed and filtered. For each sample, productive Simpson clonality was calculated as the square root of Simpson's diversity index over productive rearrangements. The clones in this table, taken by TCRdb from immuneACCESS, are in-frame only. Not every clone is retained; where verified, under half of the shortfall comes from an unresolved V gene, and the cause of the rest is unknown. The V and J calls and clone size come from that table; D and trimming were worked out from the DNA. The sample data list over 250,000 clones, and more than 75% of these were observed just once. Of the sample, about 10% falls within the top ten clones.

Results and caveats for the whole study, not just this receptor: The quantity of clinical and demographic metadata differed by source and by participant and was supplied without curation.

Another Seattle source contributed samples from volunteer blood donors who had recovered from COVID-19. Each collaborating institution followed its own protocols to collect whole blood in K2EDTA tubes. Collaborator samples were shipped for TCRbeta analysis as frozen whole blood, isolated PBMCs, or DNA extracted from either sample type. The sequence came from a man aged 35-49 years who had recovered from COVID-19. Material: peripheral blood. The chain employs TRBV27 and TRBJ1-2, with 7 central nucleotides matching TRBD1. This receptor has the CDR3 CASSRSGTVYGYTF. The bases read TGTGCCAGCAGTCGCTCCGGGACAGTCTATGGCTACACCTTC.